The count of the clone carrying this T cell receptor (beta chain) is one. Sequenced by immunoSEQ multiplex PCR; TCRdb stores in-frame clones only, minus some. The sample has approximately 130,000 clones; 88% are singletons. Germline assignment: CDR1 KGHDR and CDR2 SFDVKD. This CDR3 has 18 residues. V was pared by 5 bases and J by 0 bases, with 11 bases of the junction left unmatched. The sample comes from a study of blood T cell repertoires in COVID-19. Sequenced material: peripheral blood. The TCR originated in a human donor in a cohort sampled during active COVID-19. J is TRBJ2-7 and V is TRBV24-1; TRBD2 matches at 11 bases. The CDR3 DNA sequence: TGTGCCACCAGTGCTACCGGGACTAGCGGAGCGAGCTCCTACGAGCAGTACTTC. This translates into CATSATGTSGASSYEQYF.